This TCR beta chain derives from a study of shared clonotypes between healthy human individuals. Only CD45RO-negative cells positively selected for CCR7 counted as naive CD8 cells, so terminally differentiated effector memory CD45RA+ cells were excluded. This CDR3 comprises 13 residues. The germline CDR1 and CDR2 sequences are MNHEY and SVGAGI. Trimming shortened V by 7 bases and J by 4 bases, and 13 bases separated the two germline ends. Repertoires were generated with immunoSEQ multiplex PCR, while TCRdb's copy carries only in-frame clones and drops some. The table shows roughly 2.1 million clones, with around 93% occurring only once.

The sample taken for sequencing was naive CD8+ T cells from PBMCs. The TCR was taken from a young man in good health. Some clones in this sample may be carry-over from other donors' samples. The gene calls are TRBV6-5 and TRBJ1-1; D is unresolved. The CDR3 region is CASTPGVSTEAFF. The CDR3 DNA is TGTGCCAGCACGCCAGGCGTGAGCACTGAAGCTTTCTTT.